This T cell receptor beta chain emerged from a study of blood T cells in healthy people across ages. Findings and limits, study-wide: Naive CD4+ cell counts and diversity both ran higher in long-lived than in aged donors. Leaving the PBMCs unsorted stopped any conclusive comparison of naive versus antigen-experienced cells.

Using a J-beta primer mix together with a sample-barcoded 5' primer, a second PCR was run for about 6 to 12 cycles. TCRdb re-called the 5' RACE reads through MiXCR, storing one row per CDR3 protein. Of fewer than 900,000 distinct CDR3 sequences listed, under 40% are singletons. The CDR3 is made up of 16 amino acids. The germline V gene has CDR1 SGHDN and CDR2 FVKESK. V lost 5 bases and J 0 bases, leaving 11 bases between the germline ends. Regarding this clonotype: The antigen is unknown.

The chain employs TRBV14 and TRBJ1-6; D uncertain. Source material: blood. The source is a man in his late teens or twenties in good health. CDR3 region: CASSDLVSSYNSPLHF. The CDR3 DNA is TGTGCCAGCAGCGACCTAGTCAGCTCCTATAATTCACCCCTCCACTTT.